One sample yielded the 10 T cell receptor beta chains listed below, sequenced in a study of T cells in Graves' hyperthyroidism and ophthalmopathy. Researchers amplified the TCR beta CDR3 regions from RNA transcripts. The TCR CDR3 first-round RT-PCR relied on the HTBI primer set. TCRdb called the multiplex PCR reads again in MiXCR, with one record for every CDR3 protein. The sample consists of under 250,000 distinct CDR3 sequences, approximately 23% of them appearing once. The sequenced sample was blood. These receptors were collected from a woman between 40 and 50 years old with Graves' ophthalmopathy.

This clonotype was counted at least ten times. The CDR3 DNA reads as TGTGCCAGCCGGGGTTTAGGCTATGGCTACACCTTC. This codes for CASRGLGYGYTF. V and J are TRBV27 and TRBJ1-2, with unresolved D. Between the trimmed V and J ends, which lost 8 bases and 4 bases, there was a span of 11 bases. This CDR3 comprises 12 residues. Germline V gives CDR1 MNHEY, CDR2 SMNVEV (reference sequence).

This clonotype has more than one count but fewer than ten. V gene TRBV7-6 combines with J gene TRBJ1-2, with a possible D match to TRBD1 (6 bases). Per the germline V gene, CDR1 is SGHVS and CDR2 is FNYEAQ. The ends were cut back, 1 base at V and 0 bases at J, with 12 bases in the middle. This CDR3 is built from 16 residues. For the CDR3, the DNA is TGTGCCAGCAGCTTAGTCTCAGGGGCGACTAACTATGGCTACACCTTC. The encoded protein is CASSLVSGATNYGYTF.

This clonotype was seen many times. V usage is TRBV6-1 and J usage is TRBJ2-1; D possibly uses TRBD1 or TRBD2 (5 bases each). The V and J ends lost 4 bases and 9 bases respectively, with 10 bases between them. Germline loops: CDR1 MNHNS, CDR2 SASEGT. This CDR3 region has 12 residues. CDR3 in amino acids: CASSAGQIEQFF. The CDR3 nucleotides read TGTGCCAGCAGTGCGGGGCAGATTGAGCAGTTCTTC.

The CDR3: CASSSLTSGPYEQYF. CDR3 DNA: TGTGCCAGCAGCTCCTTGACTAGCGGGCCCTACGAGCAGTACTTC. The chain uses TRBV7-8 and TRBJ2-7; 10 bases are shared with TRBD2. There are 15 residues in the CDR3. Trimming removed 4 bases from V and 2 bases from J; junction bases left unmatched: 5. Germline lookup yields CDR1 SGHVS and CDR2 FQNEAQ. The full variable domain, completed using reference TRBV7-8 and TRBJ2-7, is GAGVSQSPRYKVAKRGQDVALRCDPISGHVSLFWYQQALGQGPEFLTYFQNEAQLDKSGLPSDRFFAERPEGSVSTLKIQRTQQEDSAVYLCASSSLTSGPYEQYFGPGTRLTVT.

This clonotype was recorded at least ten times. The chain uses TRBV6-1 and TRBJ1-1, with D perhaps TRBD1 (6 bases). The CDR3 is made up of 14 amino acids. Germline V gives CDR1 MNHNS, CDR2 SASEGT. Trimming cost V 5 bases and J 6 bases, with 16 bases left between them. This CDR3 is CASSKGRGAAEAFF. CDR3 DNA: TGTGCCAGCAGTAAAGGACGGGGGGCCGCTGAAGCTTTCTTT.

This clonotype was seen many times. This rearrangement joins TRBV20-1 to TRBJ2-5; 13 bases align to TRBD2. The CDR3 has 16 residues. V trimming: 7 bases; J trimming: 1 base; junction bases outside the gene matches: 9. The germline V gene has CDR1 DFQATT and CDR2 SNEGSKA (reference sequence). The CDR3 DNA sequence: TGCAGTGGATTTGGGACTAGCGGGATGTCCCAAGAGACCCAGTACTTC. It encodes CSGFGTSGMSQETQYF.

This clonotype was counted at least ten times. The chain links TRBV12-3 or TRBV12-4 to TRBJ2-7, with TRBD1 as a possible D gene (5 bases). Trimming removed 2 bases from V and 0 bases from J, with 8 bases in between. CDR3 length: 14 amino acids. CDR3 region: CASSLRQSSYEQYF. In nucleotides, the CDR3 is TGTGCCAGCAGTTTAAGACAGTCCTCCTACGAGCAGTACTTC.

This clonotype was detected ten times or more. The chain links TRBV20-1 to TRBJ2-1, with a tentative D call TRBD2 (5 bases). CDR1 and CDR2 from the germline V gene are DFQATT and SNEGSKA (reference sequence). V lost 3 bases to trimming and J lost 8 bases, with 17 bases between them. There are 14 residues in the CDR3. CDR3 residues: CSASSGFEADEQFF. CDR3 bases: TGCAGTGCTAGCTCGGGATTCGAGGCGGATGAGCAGTTCTTC.

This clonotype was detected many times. The CDR3 loop is CASSQEVRPGPYSPLHF. CDR3 DNA sequence: TGCGCCAGCAGCCAAGAGGTTCGGCCAGGTCCTTATTCACCCCTCCACTTT. The chain couples TRBV4-1 to TRBJ1-6; the D is unclear. Trimming took 0 bases from V and 8 from J, leaving 17 bases between them. This CDR3 is 17 amino acids long. Germline V gene sequence: CDR1 MGHRA, CDR2 YSYEKL.

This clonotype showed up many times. CDR3 nucleotides: TGTGCCAGCAGTTCCGCCCGGGACAGGGCGGCTCGAGAGACCCAGTACTTC. Translation gives CASSSARDRAARETQYF. The rearrangement joins TRBV6-2 or TRBV6-3 to TRBJ2-5; 9 nucleotides line up with TRBD1. V was clipped by 4 bases and J by 4 bases; unmatched bases: 13. The CDR3 has 17 amino acids. Germline V gene data show CDR1 as MNHEY and CDR2 as SVGEGT.